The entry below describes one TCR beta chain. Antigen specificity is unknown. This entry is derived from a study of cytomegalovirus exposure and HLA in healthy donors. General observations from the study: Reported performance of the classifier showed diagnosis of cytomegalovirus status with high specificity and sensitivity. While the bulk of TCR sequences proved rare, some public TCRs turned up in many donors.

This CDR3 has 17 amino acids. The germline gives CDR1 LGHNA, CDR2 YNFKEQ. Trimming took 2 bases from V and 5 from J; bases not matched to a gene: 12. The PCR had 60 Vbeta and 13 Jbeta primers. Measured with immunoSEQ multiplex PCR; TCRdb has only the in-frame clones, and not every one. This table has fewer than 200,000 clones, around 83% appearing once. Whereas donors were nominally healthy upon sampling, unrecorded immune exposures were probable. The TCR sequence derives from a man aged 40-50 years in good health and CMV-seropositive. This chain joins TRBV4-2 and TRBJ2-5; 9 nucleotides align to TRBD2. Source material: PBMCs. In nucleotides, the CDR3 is TGTGCCAGCAGCCAATTAGTTGGGGCGGGAGGGCCGGAGACCCAGTACTTC. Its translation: CASSQLVGAGGPETQYF.